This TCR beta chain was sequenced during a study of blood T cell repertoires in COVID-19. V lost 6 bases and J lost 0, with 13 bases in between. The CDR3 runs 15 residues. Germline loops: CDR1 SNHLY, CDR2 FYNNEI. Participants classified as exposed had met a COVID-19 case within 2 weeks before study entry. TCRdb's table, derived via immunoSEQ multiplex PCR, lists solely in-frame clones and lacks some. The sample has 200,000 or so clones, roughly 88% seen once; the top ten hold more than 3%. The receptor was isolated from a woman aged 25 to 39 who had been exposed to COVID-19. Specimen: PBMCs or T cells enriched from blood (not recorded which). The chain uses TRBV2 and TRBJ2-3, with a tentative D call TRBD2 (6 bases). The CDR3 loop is CASRPGLASTDTQYF. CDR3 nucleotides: TGTGCCAGCAGGCCGGGACTCGCGAGCACAGATACGCAGTATTTT.